This record concerns one T cell receptor (beta chain) sequence. Its target is not known. Trimming removed 0 bases at V and 2 bases at J, with 8 bases between. The CDR3 covers 15 residues. Germline CDR1 and CDR2: SGHTA and FQGNSA. The entry originates in a study of cytomegalovirus exposure and HLA in healthy donors. Study-wide context: Samples from HLA-typed donors yielded 65 million to 85 million unique TCRs in an early data release.

Points from the study as a whole: An analysis that was carried out later associated 16,951 TCR beta sequences with HLA alleles at 0.05 false discovery rate. Differences between HLA loci emerged in a later analysis of TCR association rates, with DRB1 most and HLA-C fewest. A later analysis reported that several of the most significant clusters appeared to be linked to common viral pathogens, among them Epstein-Barr virus.

60 Vbeta and 13 Jbeta primers were used in PCR. Assay: immunoSEQ multiplex PCR; the TCRdb copy retains only in-frame clones and omits some. The repertoire holds 100,000 to 120,000 clones, with more than 60% as singletons. This receptor was obtained from a middle-aged woman in good health and CMV-seropositive. The sample consisted of PBMCs. The V gene is TRBV7-2, the J gene TRBJ2-1; D may be TRBD2 (5 bases). This CDR3 is CASSLAAGTYNEQFF. CDR3 DNA: TGTGCCAGCAGCTTAGCTGCCGGGACCTACAATGAGCAGTTCTTC.